This T cell receptor beta chain was sequenced during a study of a mutant IDH1 vaccine in newly diagnosed glioma. As for this clone: Its antigen is as yet unknown.

Only in-frame clones appear in the TCRdb table, and some are missing; sequencing was by immunoSEQ multiplex PCR. The sample contains about 11,000 clones, around 82% of which appear only once. There are 16 residues in the CDR3. Germline-derived CDR1 and CDR2 are MNHNS and SASEGT. V was shortened by 4 bases and J by 1 base, with 14 bases between the two germline ends. Time point given: week 47, end of study. Doses consisted of 300 ug of mutant IDH1 20-mer peptide each, paired with topical imiquimod. The donors' diagnosis was new WHO grade 3 or 4 astrocytoma that was IDH1-mutant and ATRX-lost. The receptor comes from a man aged 25-45 years with glioma. The J gene is TRBJ2-4, the V gene TRBV6-1, with D maybe TRBD2 (6 bases). The sample here was PBMCs, taken from a glioma patient whose treatment included an IDH1 peptide vaccine. Here the CDR3 reads CASSGIGGSAKNIQYF. Written as DNA, the CDR3 is TGTGCCAGCAGTGGAATCGGGGGTTCCGCCAAAAACATTCAGTACTTC.